Shown below are 5 T cell receptor beta chains from a single sample sequenced in a study of blood T cell repertoires in COVID-19. Produced via immunoSEQ multiplex PCR; TCRdb's table is partial and in-frame only. The table lists approximately 270,000 clones, roughly 83% of them singletons. The sequenced sample consisted of peripheral blood. The receptors derive from a man older than 75 with acute or convalescent COVID-19.

The V and J genes are TRBV3-1 (or the pseudogene TRBV3-2) and TRBJ2-3; 12 positions match TRBD2. The CDR3 sequence is 18 residues long. V was pared by 2 bases and J by 2 bases, with 8 bases of the junction left unmatched. In germline, CDR1 is LGHDT, CDR2 YNNKEL (reference sequence). The CDR3 loop reads CASSQPSLAGGSTDTQYF. Here the CDR3 DNA reads TGTGCCAGCAGCCAACCGTCACTAGCGGGGGGTTCCACAGATACGCAGTATTTT.

The rearrangement uses TRBV5-1 and TRBJ1-2, with D possibly TRBD1 on 6 matching bases. The CDR3 loop spans 17 amino acids. Germline CDR1 is SGHRS and CDR2 is YFSETQ. Trimming removed 2 bases from V and 2 bases from J, with 19 bases in between. CDR3 amino acids: CASSFYRGGTLNYGYTF. Written as DNA, the CDR3 is TGCGCCAGCAGCTTTTATCGGGGTGGGACACTCAACTATGGCTACACCTTC.

The V and J genes are TRBV5-1 and TRBJ2-3, with 10 nucleotides matching TRBD2. CDR1 is SGHRS and CDR2 is YFSETQ in the germline V gene. V lost 0 bases to trimming and J lost 5 bases; unmatched junction nucleotides: 9. The CDR3 runs 17 residues. CDR3 loop: CASSLAGSGGVGDTQYF. The CDR3 DNA is TGCGCCAGCAGCTTGGCGGGCAGCGGGGGGGTAGGAGATACGCAGTATTTT.

CDR3: CASSQDAGDISNQPQHF. The CDR3 DNA reads as TGTGCCAGCAGCCAAGATGCCGGGGATATTAGCAATCAGCCCCAGCATTTT. The chain joins TRBV4-2 to TRBJ1-5; no reliable D call. Trimming stripped 0 bases from V and 0 bases from J, with 12 bases between. The germline V gene has CDR1 LGHNA and CDR2 YNFKEQ. The CDR3 runs to 17 residues.

The chain couples TRBV20-1 to TRBJ2-1; 12 bases are a match to TRBD2. This CDR3 has 17 residues. Germline V gene sequence: CDR1 DFQATT, CDR2 SNEGSKA (reference sequence). The trim removed 3 bases at V and 6 bases at J, leaving 12 bases unmatched. Here the CDR3 DNA reads TGCAGTGCTAGTGACCCTAGCGGGAGGGCCTTGGGCAATGAGCAGTTCTTC. This sequence encodes CSASDPSGRALGNEQFF.